The rows below give T cell receptor beta chains drawn from one sample of a study of shared clonotypes between healthy human individuals. Some clones are missing from TCRdb's copy, which holds only in-frame ones; the method was immunoSEQ multiplex PCR. The sample lists roughly 2 million clones, around 95% occurring once. Material for sequencing was naive CD4+ T cells sorted from blood. These receptors originate from a young man in good health. CDR3s include the opening cysteine and the closing phenylalanine or tryptophan. The order of the fields is J gene, clone size, D gene, V gene, CDR3 DNA, CDR3 protein. A D gene is named only where the DNA matches it firmly. Some rows have no size entry. The others give once, few or many, or a class for an expanded clone.

TRBJ1-1 . . TRBV10-1 TGCGCCAGCAGTGAGTCGGCTGGGACTGAAGCTTTCTTT CASSESAGTEAFF
TRBJ1-1 . . TRBV28 TGTGCCACCAAGACAGACACTGAAGCTTTCTTT CATKTDTEAFF
TRBJ2-5 . TRBD2 TRBV7-9 TGTGCCAGCAGCTTCGGGGGGGCCGCAGAGACCCAGTACTTC CASSFGGAAETQYF
TRBJ2-7 . . TRBV7-8 TGTGCCAGCAGCTTTCCGTTCGCCGGGGATAACGAGCAGTACTTC CASSFPFAGDNEQYF
TRBJ2-7 . TRBD2 TRBV5-1 TGCGCCAGCGAACAGGACGGGACTAGCGTGAGAGAGCAGTACTTC CASEQDGTSVREQYF
TRBJ2-2 . . TRBV11-2 TGTGCCAGCCGGCGTGTCGCAGGGACCGGGGAGCTGTTTTTT CASRRVAGTGELFF
TRBJ2-4 . . TRBV7-9 TGTGCCAGCAGCAAACGACAGGAAAGTAGGGCCAAAAACATTCAGTACTTC CASSKRQESRAKNIQYF
TRBJ1-3 . . TRBV6-6 TGTGCCAGCAATGCGGGGGGAAACACCATATATTTT CASNAGGNTIYF
TRBJ2-1 . . TRBV2 TGTGCCAGCAGGGGGTATAATGAGCAGTTCTTC CASRGYNEQFF
TRBJ2-5 . TRBD2 TRBV5-1 TGCGCCAGCAGCCTGGGACTGACTAGCGGGAGTACGGGGGAGACCCAGTACTTC CASSLGLTSGSTGETQYF
TRBJ1-2 . . TRBV28 TGTGCCAGCAGTTCCCCTATCCTACCAGAGGCCGGCTACACCTTC CASSSPILPEAGYTF
TRBJ1-6 once . TRBV2 TGTGCCAGCAAAGGGGAATATAATTCACCCCTCCACTTT CASKGEYNSPLHF
TRBJ2-5 . TRBD2 TRBV19 TGTGCCAGTAGGACCCTAGCGGGGGATGAGACCCAGTACTTC CASRTLAGDETQYF
TRBJ2-4 . . TRBV2 TGTGCCAGCAGTGAACAGGCGGGGAGCCTTCAGTACTTC CASSEQAGSLQYF
TRBJ1-1 . . TRBV5-1 TGCGCCAGCAGCTCAAGAGCGAACACTGAAGCTTTCTTT CASSSRANTEAFF
TRBJ2-1 . TRBD1 TRBV7-9 TGTGCCAGCAGCCCGATGGACAGGGGTCCTGAGCAGTTCTTC CASSPMDRGPEQFF
TRBJ1-5 . . TRBV30 TGTGCCTGGAGTGTGACGGGTTCAGGGCAGCCCCAGCATTTT CAWSVTGSGQPQHF
TRBJ1-1 . TRBD1 TRBV30 TGTGCCTGGAGGGGGTCAGGGGGCGCCGCTGAAGCTTTCTTT CAWRGSGGAAEAFF
TRBJ2-2 . . TRBV11-2 TGTGCCAGCAGTCAATTTCCGGGGCTGTTTTTT CASSQFPGLFF
TRBJ1-5 . . TRBV18 TGTGCCAGCTCACCAGGGGTACGGGATCAGCCCCAGCATTTT CASSPGVRDQPQHF